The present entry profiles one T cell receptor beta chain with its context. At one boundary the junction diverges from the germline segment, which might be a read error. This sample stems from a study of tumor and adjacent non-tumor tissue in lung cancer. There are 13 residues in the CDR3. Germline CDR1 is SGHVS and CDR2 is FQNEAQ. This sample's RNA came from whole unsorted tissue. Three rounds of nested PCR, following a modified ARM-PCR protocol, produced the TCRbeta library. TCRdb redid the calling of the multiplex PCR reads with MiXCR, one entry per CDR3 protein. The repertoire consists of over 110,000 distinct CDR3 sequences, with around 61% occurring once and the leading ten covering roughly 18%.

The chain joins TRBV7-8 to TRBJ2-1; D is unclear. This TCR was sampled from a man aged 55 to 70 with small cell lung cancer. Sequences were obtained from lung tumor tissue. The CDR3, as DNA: TGTGTCAGCAGCTTAGCAGCTGCCAATGAGCAGTTCTTC. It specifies CVSSLAAANEQFF.